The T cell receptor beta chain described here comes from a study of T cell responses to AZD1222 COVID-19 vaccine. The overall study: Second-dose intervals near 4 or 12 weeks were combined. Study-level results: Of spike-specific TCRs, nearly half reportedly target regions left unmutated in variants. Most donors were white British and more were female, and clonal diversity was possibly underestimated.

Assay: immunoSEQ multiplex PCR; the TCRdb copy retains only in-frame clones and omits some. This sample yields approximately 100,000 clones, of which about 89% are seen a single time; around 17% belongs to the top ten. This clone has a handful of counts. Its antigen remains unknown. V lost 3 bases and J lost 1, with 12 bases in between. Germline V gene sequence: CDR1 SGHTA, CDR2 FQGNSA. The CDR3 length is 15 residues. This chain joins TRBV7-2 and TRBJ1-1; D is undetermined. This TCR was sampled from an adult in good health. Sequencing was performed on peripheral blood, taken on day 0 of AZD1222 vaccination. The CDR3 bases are TGTGCCAGCAGCTTCGGCCAACTGGGGAACACTGAAGCTTTCTTT. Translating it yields CASSFGQLGNTEAFF. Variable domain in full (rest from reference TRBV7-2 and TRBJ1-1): GAGVSQSPSNKVTEKGKDVELRCDPISGHTALYWYRQSLGQGLEFLIYFQGNSAPDKSGLPSDRFSAERTGGSVSTLTIQRTQQEDSAVYLCASSFGQLGNTEAFFGQGTRLTVV.